A selection of T cell receptor beta chains follows, all from one sample in a study of CD8 T cells in Susac syndrome. TCRdb re-derived calls from the immunoSEQ multiplex PCR reads in MiXCR, one entry per CDR3 protein. Of some 150,000 distinct CDR3 sequences listed, approximately 95% are singletons. The material sequenced was CD4+ T cells from PBMCs. These receptor sequences come from a human donor in good health. Each CDR3 is given with its conserved first and last residue. Fields, in order: D gene, J gene, V gene, clone size, CDR3 protein, CDR3 DNA. D genes are given only for firm matches. Clone size is stated in some rows and not others, as once, few, many or a class when expanded.

d_call: TRBD2; j_call: TRBJ2-1; v_call: TRBV3-1; clone_size: .; cdr3_aa: CASSQELLSSGRGRGEQFF; cdr3_nt: TGTGCCAGCAGCCAAGAGTTGTTGTCTAGCGGGAGGGGAAGGGGTGAGCAGTTCTTC
d_call: TRBD1; j_call: TRBJ2-7; v_call: TRBV18; clone_size: once; cdr3_aa: CASSPPNGQGANEQYF; cdr3_nt: TGTGCCAGCTCACCACCGAACGGACAGGGGGCAAACGAGCAGTACTTC
d_call: .; j_call: TRBJ2-2; v_call: TRBV7-6; clone_size: once; cdr3_aa: CASSLADLGAGELFF; cdr3_nt: TGTGCCAGCAGCTTAGCCGATCTGGGGGCCGGGGAGCTGTTTTTT
d_call: TRBD2; j_call: TRBJ2-7; v_call: TRBV7-8; clone_size: few; cdr3_aa: CASSRTSGTYEQYF; cdr3_nt: TGTGCCAGCTCGCGGACTAGCGGAACCTACGAGCAGTACTTC
d_call: .; j_call: TRBJ2-7; v_call: TRBV5-1; clone_size: .; cdr3_aa: CASSLGAGDTYEQYF; cdr3_nt: TGCGCCAGCAGCTTGGGAGCAGGGGACACCTACGAGCAGTACTTC
d_call: TRBD2; j_call: TRBJ2-7; v_call: TRBV7-8; clone_size: .; cdr3_aa: CASSWTSGSSNEQYF; cdr3_nt: TGTGCCAGCAGCTGGACTAGCGGGAGCAGTAACGAGCAGTACTTC
d_call: .; j_call: TRBJ1-4; v_call: TRBV18; clone_size: .; cdr3_aa: CASSPRGAGEKLFF; cdr3_nt: TGTGCCAGCTCACCGAGGGGCGCGGGTGAAAAACTGTTTTTT
d_call: .; j_call: TRBJ2-7; v_call: TRBV20-1; clone_size: once; cdr3_aa: CSAFPPGIYEQYF; cdr3_nt: TGCAGTGCTTTCCCCCCCGGAATCTACGAGCAGTACTTC
d_call: .; j_call: TRBJ2-2; v_call: TRBV18; clone_size: .; cdr3_aa: CASDRQQDTGELFF; cdr3_nt: TGTGCCAGCGACAGACAGCAAGACACCGGGGAGCTGTTTTTT
d_call: TRBD1; j_call: TRBJ2-7; v_call: TRBV5-6; clone_size: .; cdr3_aa: CASSQDRKGVMEQYF; cdr3_nt: TGTGCCAGCAGCCAGGACAGGAAAGGGGTGATGGAGCAGTACTTC
d_call: TRBD2; j_call: TRBJ2-7; v_call: TRBV27; clone_size: .; cdr3_aa: CASSLVRLAGDPLYEQYF; cdr3_nt: TGTGCCAGCAGTTTGGTTCGACTAGCGGGAGACCCTCTGTACGAGCAGTACTTC
d_call: .; j_call: TRBJ2-7; v_call: TRBV6-1; clone_size: .; cdr3_aa: CASSEGYSYEQYF; cdr3_nt: TGTGCCAGCAGTGAAGGTTACTCCTACGAGCAGTACTTC
d_call: .; j_call: TRBJ2-3; v_call: TRBV3-1; clone_size: .; cdr3_aa: CASSQDPSSDTQYF; cdr3_nt: TGTGCCAGCAGCCAAGACCCTAGTTCAGATACGCAGTATTTT
d_call: TRBD1; j_call: TRBJ2-5; v_call: TRBV18; clone_size: few; cdr3_aa: CASSSRDRGETQYF; cdr3_nt: TGTGCCAGCTCATCCAGAGACAGGGGGGAGACCCAGTACTTC
d_call: TRBD2; j_call: TRBJ2-1; v_call: TRBV20-1; clone_size: .; cdr3_aa: CSARAPGGRHYNEQFF; cdr3_nt: TGCAGTGCTAGGGCGCCCGGCGGGAGGCACTACAATGAGCAGTTCTTC
d_call: TRBD1; j_call: TRBJ2-5; v_call: TRBV5-1; clone_size: .; cdr3_aa: CASSLEQTGGETQYF; cdr3_nt: TGCGCCAGCAGCTTGGAACAAACAGGGGGAGAGACCCAGTACTTC
d_call: .; j_call: TRBJ1-5; v_call: TRBV19; clone_size: .; cdr3_aa: CAVSRVRNQPQHF; cdr3_nt: TGTGCCGTTAGCAGGGTAAGGAATCAGCCCCAGCATTTT
d_call: .; j_call: TRBJ2-7; v_call: TRBV5-1; clone_size: .; cdr3_aa: CASSLEAGTHEQYF; cdr3_nt: TGCGCCAGCAGCTTGGAAGCAGGGACCCACGAGCAGTACTTC
d_call: .; j_call: TRBJ1-1; v_call: TRBV30; clone_size: once; cdr3_aa: CAWKGQANTEAFF; cdr3_nt: TGTGCCTGGAAGGGGCAGGCGAACACTGAAGCTTTCTTT
d_call: .; j_call: TRBJ2-1; v_call: TRBV5-4; clone_size: .; cdr3_aa: CASSNPLQGSGNEQFF; cdr3_nt: TGTGCCAGCAGCAACCCTTTACAGGGCAGTGGCAATGAGCAGTTCTTC
d_call: TRBD2; j_call: TRBJ2-7; v_call: TRBV12-3/TRBV12-4; clone_size: once; cdr3_aa: CASSLASGIHEQYF; cdr3_nt: TGTGCCAGCAGTTTGGCAAGCGGGATCCACGAGCAGTACTTC
d_call: TRBD2; j_call: TRBJ2-3; v_call: TRBV28; clone_size: .; cdr3_aa: CASSLWGLAGGAQSTDTQYF; cdr3_nt: TGTGCCAGCAGTTTATGGGGACTAGCGGGAGGGGCCCAATCTACAGATACGCAGTATTTT
d_call: TRBD1; j_call: TRBJ2-3; v_call: TRBV4-2; clone_size: .; cdr3_aa: CASSQRGQNTDTQYF; cdr3_nt: TGTGCCAGCAGCCAAAGGGGACAGAACACAGATACGCAGTATTTT
d_call: .; j_call: TRBJ2-7; v_call: TRBV7-9; clone_size: .; cdr3_aa: CASSPKIYLCEQYF; cdr3_nt: .
d_call: .; j_call: TRBJ1-2; v_call: TRBV6-6; clone_size: .; cdr3_aa: CASSPNIYGYTF; cdr3_nt: TGTGCCAGCTCGCCGAATATCTATGGCTACACCTTC
d_call: .; j_call: TRBJ1-2; v_call: TRBV6-1; clone_size: .; cdr3_aa: CASSRGYGYTF; cdr3_nt: TGTGCCAGCAGTAGAGGGTATGGCTACACCTTC
d_call: .; j_call: TRBJ2-7; v_call: TRBV5-4; clone_size: .; cdr3_aa: CASSFGLNYEQYF; cdr3_nt: TGTGCCAGCAGCTTCGGGCTAAACTACGAGCAGTACTTC
d_call: TRBD2; j_call: TRBJ2-1; v_call: TRBV20-1; clone_size: .; cdr3_aa: CSARALPTSGNSYNEQFF; cdr3_nt: TGCAGTGCTAGAGCCCTTCCCACTAGCGGGAACTCCTACAATGAGCAGTTCTTC
d_call: TRBD1; j_call: TRBJ2-4; v_call: TRBV3-1; clone_size: .; cdr3_aa: CASSQAEGGQVHF; cdr3_nt: TGTGCCAGCAGCCAAGCTGAGGGGGGACAGGTTCACTTC
d_call: .; j_call: TRBJ2-5; v_call: TRBV7-2; clone_size: .; cdr3_aa: CASAPGETQYF; cdr3_nt: TGTGCCAGCGCCCCTGGGGAGACCCAGTACTTC
d_call: .; j_call: TRBJ1-1; v_call: TRBV30; clone_size: once; cdr3_aa: CAWKVRINTEAFF; cdr3_nt: TGTGCCTGGAAAGTGCGGATAAACACTGAAGCTTTCTTT
d_call: .; j_call: TRBJ2-7; v_call: TRBV18; clone_size: .; cdr3_aa: CASSPLAGVYEQYF; cdr3_nt: TGTGCCAGCTCACCACTCGCAGGGGTTTACGAGCAGTACTTC
d_call: .; j_call: TRBJ2-7; v_call: TRBV5-1; clone_size: .; cdr3_aa: CASSLFPALTYEQYF; cdr3_nt: TGCGCCAGCAGCTTGTTCCCCGCCCTTACCTACGAGCAGTACTTC
d_call: TRBD2; j_call: TRBJ2-2; v_call: TRBV29-1; clone_size: .; cdr3_aa: CSVKLARGANTGELFF; cdr3_nt: TGCAGCGTGAAACTAGCGAGAGGAGCGAACACCGGGGAGCTGTTTTTT
d_call: TRBD2; j_call: TRBJ2-2; v_call: TRBV27; clone_size: .; cdr3_aa: CASRFSGSAGELFF; cdr3_nt: TGTGCCAGCAGATTTAGCGGGAGCGCCGGGGAGCTGTTTTTT